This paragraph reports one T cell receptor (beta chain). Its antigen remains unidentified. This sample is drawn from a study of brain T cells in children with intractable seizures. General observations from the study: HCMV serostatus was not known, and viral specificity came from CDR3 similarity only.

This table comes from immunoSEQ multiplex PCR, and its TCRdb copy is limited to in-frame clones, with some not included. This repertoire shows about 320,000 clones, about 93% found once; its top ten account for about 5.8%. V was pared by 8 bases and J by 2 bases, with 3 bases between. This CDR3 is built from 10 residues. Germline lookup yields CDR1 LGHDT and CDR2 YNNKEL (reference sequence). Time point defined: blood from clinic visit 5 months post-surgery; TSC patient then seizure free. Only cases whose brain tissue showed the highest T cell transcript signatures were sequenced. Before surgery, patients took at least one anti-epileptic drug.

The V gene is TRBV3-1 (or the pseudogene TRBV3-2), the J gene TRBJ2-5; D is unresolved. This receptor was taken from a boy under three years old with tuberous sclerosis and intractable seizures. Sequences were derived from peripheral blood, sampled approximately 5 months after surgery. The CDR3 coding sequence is TGTGCCAGCGAGCAAGAGACCCAGTACTTC. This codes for CASEQETQYF.